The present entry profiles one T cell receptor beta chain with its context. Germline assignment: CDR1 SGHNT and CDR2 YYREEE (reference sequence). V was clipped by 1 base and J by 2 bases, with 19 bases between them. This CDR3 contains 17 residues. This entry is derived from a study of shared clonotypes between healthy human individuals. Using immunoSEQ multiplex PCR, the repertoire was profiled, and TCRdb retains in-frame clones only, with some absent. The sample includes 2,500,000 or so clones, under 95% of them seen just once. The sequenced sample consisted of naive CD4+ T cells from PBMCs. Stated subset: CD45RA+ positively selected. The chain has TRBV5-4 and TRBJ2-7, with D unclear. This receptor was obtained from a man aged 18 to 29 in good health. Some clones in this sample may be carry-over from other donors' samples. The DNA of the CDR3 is TGTGCCAGCAGCTTGTTCTTTGGTCTGGGCCGGACCTACGAGCAGTACTTC. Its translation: CASSLFFGLGRTYEQYF.